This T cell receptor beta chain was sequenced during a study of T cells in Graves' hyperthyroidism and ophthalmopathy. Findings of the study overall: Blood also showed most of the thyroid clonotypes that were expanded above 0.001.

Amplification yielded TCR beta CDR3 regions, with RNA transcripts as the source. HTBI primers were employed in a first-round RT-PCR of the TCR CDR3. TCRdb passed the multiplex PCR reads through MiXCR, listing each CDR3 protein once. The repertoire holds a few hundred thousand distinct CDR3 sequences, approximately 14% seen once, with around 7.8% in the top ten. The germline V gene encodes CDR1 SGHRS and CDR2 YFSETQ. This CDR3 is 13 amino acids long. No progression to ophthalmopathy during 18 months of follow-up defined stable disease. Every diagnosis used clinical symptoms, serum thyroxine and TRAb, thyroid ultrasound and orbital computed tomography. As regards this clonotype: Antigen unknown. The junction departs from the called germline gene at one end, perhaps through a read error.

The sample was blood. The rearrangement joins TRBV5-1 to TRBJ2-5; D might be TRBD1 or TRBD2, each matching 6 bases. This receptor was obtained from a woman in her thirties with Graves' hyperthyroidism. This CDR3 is CASRLEGGETQYF. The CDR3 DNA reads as TGCGCCAGCAGGTTGGAAGGGGGGGAGACCCAGTACTTC.